A single sample is the source of the 19 T cell receptor beta chains below, sequenced in a study of T cell responses to AZD1222 COVID-19 vaccine (dated by TCRdb to the early 2020s). The sample's time point label is to be understood as: baseline before first vaccination. Library construction relied on the immunoSEQ multiplex PCR assay. The source is immuneACCESS, and TCRdb retained only in-frame sequences with V and J called. Part of the clones is not carried over; for the studies checked, unresolved V genes explain less than half of this, and the remainder is unexplained. The sample table records more than 250,000 clones; more than 80% of these occur just once. The biggest ten clones account for approximately 0.52% of the sample. Source: peripheral blood, taken on day 0 of AZD1222 vaccination. The receptors were gathered from an adult in good health.

The chain joins TRBV2 to TRBJ2-5, with 7 bases that match TRBD2. The CDR3 runs to 13 residues. The J segment lost 5 bases and the V segment lost 4 bases, leaving 4 bases of the junction unmatched. The V gene's germline CDR1 is SNHLY and CDR2 FYNNEI. CDR3 loop: CASSVNGGETQYF. The CDR3 nucleotides are TGTGCCAGCAGTGTGAACGGGGGGGAGACCCAGTACTTC.

This clone was picked up one time. The V call is TRBV7-3, the J call TRBJ2-5; 9 bases agree with TRBD1. The CDR3 has 16 amino acids. Germline trimming cut 2 bases from V and 4 bases from J; bases unmatched to any gene: 8. Germline loops: CDR1 SGHTA, CDR2 FQGTGA. The CDR3 protein is CASSLLGTGKGETQYF. CDR3 bases: TGTGCCAGCAGCTTATTAGGGACAGGGAAGGGAGAGACCCAGTACTTC.

J is TRBJ1-2 and V is TRBV12-3 or TRBV12-4, with D possibly TRBD1 on 5 matching bases. The CDR3 contains 12 residues. V shed 5 bases and J shed 8 bases, with 12 bases lying between them. The CDR3 reads CASSQPGSGYTF. The CDR3 DNA reads TGTGCCAGCAGTCAACCAGGGAGCGGCTACACCTTC.

The V call is TRBV4-1, the J call TRBJ1-2; 8 bases are shared with TRBD1. Germline V gives CDR1 MGHRA, CDR2 YSYEKL. V gave up 4 bases and J gave up 10 bases; unmatched junction bases: 5. This CDR3 region has 12 residues. CDR3 amino acids: CASSRGQGNYTF. The CDR3 region has the DNA TGCGCCAGCAGCCGAGGACAGGGTAACTACACCTTC.

The chain has TRBV5-6 and TRBJ2-5, with D hard to call. V was pared by 0 bases and J by 4 bases, with 10 bases between. The CDR3 extends over 14 amino acids. Germline CDR1 and CDR2: SGHDT and YYEEEE. CDR3 sequence (DNA): TGTGCCAGCAGCTTGGGAACCTTTCGAGAGACCCAGTACTTC. Its translation is CASSLGTFRETQYF.

The V call is TRBV27, the J call TRBJ2-1, with 10 nucleotides matching TRBD1. The CDR3 contains 11 residues. Germline loops: CDR1 MNHEY, CDR2 SMNVEV (reference sequence). The ends lost 5 bases at V and 15 bases at J; junction bases unmatched: 4. The CDR3 reads CASSDRGRRFF. The CDR3, as DNA: TGTGCCAGCAGTGACAGGGGGCGTCGGTTCTTC.

The V and J genes are TRBV5-1 and TRBJ2-1, with 7 nucleotides matching TRBD2. The germline V gene has CDR1 SGHRS and CDR2 YFSETQ. The CDR3 contains 17 residues. The J segment lost 3 bases and the V segment lost 4 bases, leaving 13 bases of the junction unmatched. CDR3 nucleotides: TGCGCCAGCAGCGTACCTTCGGGCGGGGGACTCTACAATGAGCAGTTCTTC. It is translated as CASSVPSGGGLYNEQFF.

The chain combines TRBV6-2 or TRBV6-3 with TRBJ2-3; 7 bases fit TRBD2. V trimming: 5 bases; J trimming: 1 base; junction bases outside the gene matches: 9. The CDR3 extends over 16 amino acids. Germline values: CDR1 MNHEY, CDR2 SVGEGT. The CDR3 protein is CASSDASGSRTDTQYF. In DNA form, the CDR3 reads TGTGCCAGCAGTGACGCTAGCGGTTCGCGCACAGATACGCAGTATTTT.

The chain is built from TRBV2 and TRBJ2-1; 10 bases align to TRBD2. This CDR3 region has 13 residues. The junction had 4 bases not matched to a gene; V was cut back by 7 bases and J by 7 bases. The germline CDR1 and CDR2 sequences are SNHLY and FYNNEI. CDR3 nucleotide sequence: TGTGCCAGCACCGAGACTAGCGGGAATGAGCAGTTCTTC. Its translation: CASTETSGNEQFF.

The rearrangement uses TRBV7-3 and TRBJ2-2, with D perhaps matching TRBD2 (6 bases). CDR1 and CDR2 from the germline V gene are SGHTA and FQGTGA. The V end was cut by 4 bases, the J end by 5 bases, with 14 bases between. This CDR3 contains 15 residues. CDR3 coding DNA: TGTGCCAGCAGCTGGGGGACTCAGAGGACCGGGGAGCTGTTTTTT. Translating it yields CASSWGTQRTGELFF.

As concerns this clone: The sample has other DNA sequences that encode this CDR3 too. V usage is TRBV5-1 and J usage is TRBJ1-5, with D hard to call. Germline V gene data show CDR1 as SGHRS and CDR2 as YFSETQ. The CDR3 contains 13 residues. The V and J ends lost 4 bases and 4 bases respectively, with 9 bases between them. The CDR3 here is CASSLDGNQPQHF. CDR3 coding DNA: TGCGCCAGCAGCCTGGACGGGAATCAGCCCCAGCATTTT.

The gene calls are TRBV28 and TRBJ1-5; D is unresolved. The CDR3 has 14 residues. The ends were cut back, 2 bases at V and 10 bases at J, with 15 bases in the middle. Per the germline V gene, CDR1 is MDHEN and CDR2 is SYDVKM. This CDR3 reads CASSLVEGAFPQHF. CDR3 coding DNA: TGTGCCAGCAGTTTAGTCGAGGGAGCCTTCCCCCAGCATTTT.

This clone has a single count. This rearrangement joins TRBV27 to TRBJ2-1, with 13 bases lining up with TRBD2. Per the germline V gene, CDR1 is MNHEY and CDR2 is SMNVEV (reference sequence). The ends lost 7 bases at V and 7 bases at J; junction bases unmatched: 7. The CDR3 extends over 15 amino acids. The CDR3 spells CASTGLAGVVNEQFF. In DNA, the CDR3 is TGTGCCAGCACTGGACTAGCGGGGGTGGTGAATGAGCAGTTCTTC.

The chain is built from TRBV5-1 and TRBJ1-2, with 12 positions matching TRBD1. This CDR3 has 15 residues. The V segment lost 7 bases and the J segment 6 bases; nucleotides outside the gene matches: 10. The germline V gene encodes CDR1 SGHRS and CDR2 YFSETQ. The CDR3 here is CASGTGTGGADGYTF. The CDR3 DNA is TGCGCCAGCGGGACCGGGACAGGGGGCGCAGATGGCTACACCTTC. Using reference TRBV5-1 and TRBJ1-2 for the parts outside the CDR3, the full variable domain is KAGVTQTPRYLIKTRGQQVTLSCSPISGHRSVSWYQQTPGQGLQFLFEYFSETQRNKGNFPGRFSGRQFSNSRSEMNVSTLELGDSALYLCASGTGTGGADGYTFGSGTRLTVV.

The chain combines TRBV2 with TRBJ2-1, with D maybe TRBD1 (5 bases). The germline gives CDR1 SNHLY, CDR2 FYNNEI. CDR3 length: 13 amino acids. V lost 7 bases, J lost 4 bases, and 11 bases lay in between. CDR3 nucleotides: TGTGCCAGCAACTTGGGGCCTTACAATGAGCAGTTCTTC. This encodes CASNLGPYNEQFF.

The chain carries TRBV7-2 and TRBJ1-5, with 7 bases aligning to TRBD1. Losses at the gene ends were 4 bases for V and 0 bases for J; bases not matched to a gene: 12. The CDR3 loop spans 18 amino acids. Germline V gene lookup returns CDR1 SGHTA and CDR2 FQGNSA. The CDR3 nucleotides are TGTGCCAGCAGCTCCCAGGGGGGCAGACTCTATAGCAATCAGCCCCAGCATTTT. Translated, it gives CASSSQGGRLYSNQPQHF. The full variable domain, rest sourced from reference TRBV7-2 and TRBJ1-5, is GAGVSQSPSNKVTEKGKDVELRCDPISGHTALYWYRQSLGQGLEFLIYFQGNSAPDKSGLPSDRFSAERTGGSVSTLTIQRTQQEDSAVYLCASSSQGGRLYSNQPQHFGDGTRLSIL.

The chain is built from TRBV6-5 and TRBJ1-1; 8 nucleotides match TRBD1. J gave up 0 bases and V 6 bases, and 3 bases lay outside the gene matches. CDR1 and CDR2 from the germline V gene are MNHEY and SVGAGI. The length of the CDR3 is 14 residues. This chain's CDR3 is CASSRTGLNTEAFF. CDR3 coding DNA: TGTGCCAGCAGCAGGACAGGGTTGAACACTGAAGCTTTCTTT.

The chain joins TRBV6-6 to TRBJ2-2, with D tentatively TRBD1 (6 bases). The CDR3 loop spans 16 amino acids. The germline CDR1 and CDR2 sequences are MNHNY and SVGAGI (reference sequence). Trimming shortened V by 5 bases and J by 1 base, and 14 bases separated the two germline ends. CDR3 nucleotide sequence: TGTGCCAGCAGTCGAAACAGGGATATGAACACCGGGGAGCTGTTTTTT. As protein: CASSRNRDMNTGELFF.

The chain uses TRBV27 and TRBJ2-2, with D possibly being TRBD1 or TRBD2 (6 bases each). Per germline, CDR1 MNHEY and CDR2 SMNVEV (reference sequence). Trimming left V 4 bases short and J 7 bases short, with 22 bases between. The CDR3 runs to 17 residues. CDR3 bases: TGTGCCAGCAGTTATCTGCCACTAGGGGGGAAGGACGGGGAGCTGTTTTTT. Translation: CASSYLPLGGKDGELFF.